This T cell receptor beta chain stems from a study of beta chain features in type 1 diabetes. This clone was seen a handful of times. The antigen remains unidentified. This sample also contains other DNA sequences that code for the same CDR3. CD4+ naive, central memory, regulatory and stem cell-like memory subsets were isolated by sorting on CD45RO/CCR7/CD25/CD127/CD95/CD27. Study-level points and caveats: Researchers report that Type 1 diabetes patients had moderately but significantly shorter TCRB CDR3s across all four CD4+ subsets.

V lost 7 bases to trimming and J lost 3 bases; unmatched junction nucleotides: 1. The V gene's germline CDR1 is MDHEN and CDR2 SYDVKM. The CDR3 runs 12 residues. The investigators reverse transcribed all of the isolated RNA, so they sequenced expressed TCRB transcripts. Method: immunoSEQ multiplex PCR; TCRdb's copy keeps in-frame clones and lacks some. The sample lists around 180,000 clones; 7.8% were seen once. V gene TRBV28 combines with J gene TRBJ1-2, with 8 bases matching TRBD1. The origin of this receptor is a woman between 35 and 50 years old with type 1 diabetes. The sequenced sample consisted of central memory CD4+ T cells from blood. The CDR3 is CASTQGDYGYTF. DNA of the CDR3: TGTGCCAGCACACAGGGGGACTATGGCTACACCTTC.